The clone carrying this TCR beta chain appeared a few times. The CDR3 consists of 12 residues. Deletions cut 8 bases from V and 4 bases from J, with 11 bases between. Per germline, CDR1 LNHNV and CDR2 YYDKDF (reference sequence). TCRdb ran MiXCR on the RT-PCR reads and lists one entry per CDR3 protein. The data show approximately 720,000 distinct CDR3 sequences, 14% seen once. V is TRBV15 and J is TRBJ1-2; perhaps TRBD1 as D (6 bases). The specimen sequenced was memory CD4+ T cells from blood. This TCR was sampled from a female donor in good health, serving as a healthy control. The CDR3 coding sequence is TGTGCCACCGGAGGGGGAGGCTATGGCTACACCTTC. Its translation is CATGGGGYGYTF.